This T cell receptor (beta chain) emerged from a study of blood T cell repertoires in COVID-19. Recovery among Cohort 3 donors was established by two negative PCRs, clearance, or symptom resolution. Trimming removed 10 bases at V and 0 bases at J, with 10 bases between. CDR3 size: 13 residues. Looked up from germline, CDR1 is MRHNA and CDR2 is SNTAGT. The repertoire was sequenced with immunoSEQ multiplex PCR; TCRdb's copy has only in-frame clones and lacks some. The data show fewer than 400,000 clones, with approximately 88% seen just once and around 10% held by the top ten. The receptor was isolated from a woman aged 18-29 years who had recovered from COVID-19. The V gene is TRBV6-4, the J gene TRBJ2-4, with unresolved D. The specimen was PBMCs or T cells enriched from blood (not recorded which). The CDR3 DNA reads TGTGCCAACCCGGAGTTAGCCAAAAACATTCAGTACTTC. The encoded protein is CANPELAKNIQYF.